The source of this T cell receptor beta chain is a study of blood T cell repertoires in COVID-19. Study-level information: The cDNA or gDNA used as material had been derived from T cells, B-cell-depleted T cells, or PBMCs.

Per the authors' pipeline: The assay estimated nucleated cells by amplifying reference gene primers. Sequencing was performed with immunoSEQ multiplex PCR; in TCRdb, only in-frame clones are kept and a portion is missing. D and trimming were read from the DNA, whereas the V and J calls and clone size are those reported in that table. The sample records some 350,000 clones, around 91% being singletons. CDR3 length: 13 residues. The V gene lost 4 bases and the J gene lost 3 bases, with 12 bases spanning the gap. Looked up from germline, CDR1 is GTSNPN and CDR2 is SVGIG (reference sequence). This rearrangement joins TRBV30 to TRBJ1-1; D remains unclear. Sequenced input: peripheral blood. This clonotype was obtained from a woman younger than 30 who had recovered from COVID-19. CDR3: CAWKTPSDTEAFF. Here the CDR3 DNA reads TGTGCCTGGAAAACACCCAGCGACACTGAAGCTTTCTTT.